This entry is about one T cell receptor beta chain. The diagnostic basis comprised clinical symptoms, serum thyroxine and TRAb, thyroid ultrasound and orbital computed tomography. The data were taken from a study of T cells in Graves' hyperthyroidism and ophthalmopathy. V lost 5 bases, J lost 2 bases, and 13 bases lay in between. The V gene's germline CDR1 is SGDLS and CDR2 YYNGEE. The CDR3 has 14 residues. Amplification yielded TCR beta CDR3 regions, with RNA transcripts as the source. Initially, a first-round RT-PCR of the TCR CDR3 employed the HTBI primer set. TCRdb called the multiplex PCR reads again in MiXCR, with one record for every CDR3 protein. Of more than 450,000 distinct CDR3 sequences in the sample, 12% to 15% were seen once.

The rearrangement links TRBV9 to TRBJ1-1, with D perhaps TRBD1 (6 bases). The receptor's source is a woman between 40 and 55 years old with Graves' hyperthyroidism. Material: blood. CDR3 in DNA: TGTGCCAGCAGTGGGGGCCCGGGAAACACTGAAGCTTTCTTT. As protein: CASSGGPGNTEAFF.